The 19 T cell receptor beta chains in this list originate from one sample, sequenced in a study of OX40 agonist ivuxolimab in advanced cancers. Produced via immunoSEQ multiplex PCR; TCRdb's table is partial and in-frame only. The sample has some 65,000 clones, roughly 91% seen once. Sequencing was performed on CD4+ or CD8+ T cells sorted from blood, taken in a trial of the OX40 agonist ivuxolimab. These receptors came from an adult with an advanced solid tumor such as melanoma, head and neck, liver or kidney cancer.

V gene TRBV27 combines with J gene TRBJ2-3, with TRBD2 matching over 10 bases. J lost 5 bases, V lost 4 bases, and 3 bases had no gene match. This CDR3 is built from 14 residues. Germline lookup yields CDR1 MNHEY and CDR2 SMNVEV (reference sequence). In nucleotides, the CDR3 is TGTGCCAGCAGTTCGGAGCGGGGGGGAGATACGCAGTATTTT. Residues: CASSSERGGDTQYF.

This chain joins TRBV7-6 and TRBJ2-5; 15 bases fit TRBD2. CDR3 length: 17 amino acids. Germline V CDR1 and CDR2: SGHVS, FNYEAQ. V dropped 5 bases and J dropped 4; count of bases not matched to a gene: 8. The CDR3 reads CASSSRTSGGARETQYF. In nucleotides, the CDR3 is TGTGCCAGCAGCAGCCGGACTAGCGGGGGGGCCCGAGAGACCCAGTACTTC.

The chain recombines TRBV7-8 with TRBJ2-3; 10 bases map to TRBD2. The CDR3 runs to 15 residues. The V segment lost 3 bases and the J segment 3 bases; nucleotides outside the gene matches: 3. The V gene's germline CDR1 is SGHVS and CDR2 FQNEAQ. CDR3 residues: CASSFSSGGTDTQYF. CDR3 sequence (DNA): TGTGCCAGCAGCTTCTCTAGCGGGGGAACAGATACGCAGTATTTT.

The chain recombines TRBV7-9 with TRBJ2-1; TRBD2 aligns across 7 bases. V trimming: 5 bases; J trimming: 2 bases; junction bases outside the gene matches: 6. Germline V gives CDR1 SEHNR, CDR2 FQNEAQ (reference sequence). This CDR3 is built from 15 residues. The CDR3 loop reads CASSPGGLTYNEQFF. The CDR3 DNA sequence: TGTGCCAGCAGCCCGGGGGGACTTACCTACAATGAGCAGTTCTTC.

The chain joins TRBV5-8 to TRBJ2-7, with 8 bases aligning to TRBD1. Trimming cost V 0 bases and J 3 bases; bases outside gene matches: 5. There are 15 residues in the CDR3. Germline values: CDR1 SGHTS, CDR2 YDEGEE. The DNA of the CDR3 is TGTGCCAGCAGCTTGGTCCGGGACAGGAGCTACGAGCAGTACTTC. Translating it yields CASSLVRDRSYEQYF.

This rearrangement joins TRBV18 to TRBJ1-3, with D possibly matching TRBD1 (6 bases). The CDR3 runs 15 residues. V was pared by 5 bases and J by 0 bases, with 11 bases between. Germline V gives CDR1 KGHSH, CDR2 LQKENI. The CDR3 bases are TGTGCCAGCTCATCCTTGACAGGCTCTGGAAACACCATATATTTT. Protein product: CASSSLTGSGNTIYF.

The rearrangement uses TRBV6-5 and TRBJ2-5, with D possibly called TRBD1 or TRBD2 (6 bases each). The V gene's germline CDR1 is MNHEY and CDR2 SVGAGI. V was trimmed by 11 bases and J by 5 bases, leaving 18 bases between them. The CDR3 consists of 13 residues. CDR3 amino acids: CAAQEGGRETQYF. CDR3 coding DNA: TGTGCCGCCCAGGAAGGGGGGAGGGAGACCCAGTACTTC.

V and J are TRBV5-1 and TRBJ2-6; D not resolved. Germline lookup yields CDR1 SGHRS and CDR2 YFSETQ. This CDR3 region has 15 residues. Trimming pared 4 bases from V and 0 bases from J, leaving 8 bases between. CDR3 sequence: CASSPPGSGANVLTF. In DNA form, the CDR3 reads TGCGCCAGCAGCCCACCGGGCTCTGGGGCCAACGTCCTGACTTTC.

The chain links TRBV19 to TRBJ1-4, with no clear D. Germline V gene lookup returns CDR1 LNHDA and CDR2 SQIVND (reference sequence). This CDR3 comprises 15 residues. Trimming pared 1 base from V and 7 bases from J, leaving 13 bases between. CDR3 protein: CASSIVEGWFEKLFF. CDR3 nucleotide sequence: TGTGCCAGTAGTATAGTGGAGGGATGGTTTGAAAAACTGTTTTTT.

The CDR3 DNA is TGTGCCAGCTCACCGCAGGGGGCAGGGACTGAAGCTTTCTTT. Its protein product is CASSPQGAGTEAFF. The V call is TRBV18, the J call TRBJ1-1; 8 nucleotides agree with TRBD1. The CDR3 is 14 residues long. The V gene end was trimmed by 3 bases and the J gene end by 5 bases; junction bases not matched to a gene: 5. CDR1 is KGHSH, CDR2 LQKENI, per germline.

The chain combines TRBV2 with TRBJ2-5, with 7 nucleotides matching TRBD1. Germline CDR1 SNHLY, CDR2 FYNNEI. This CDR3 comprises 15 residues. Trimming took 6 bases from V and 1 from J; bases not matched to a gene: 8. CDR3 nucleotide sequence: TGTGCCAGCAGACGGACAGGCGCATCCCAAGAGACCCAGTACTTC. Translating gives CASRRTGASQETQYF.

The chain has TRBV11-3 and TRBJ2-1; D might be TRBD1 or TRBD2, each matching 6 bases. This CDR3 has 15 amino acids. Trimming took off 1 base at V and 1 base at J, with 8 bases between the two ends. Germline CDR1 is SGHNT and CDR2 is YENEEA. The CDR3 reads CASSLGGGSYNEQFF. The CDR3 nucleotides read TGTGCCAGCAGCTTAGGAGGGGGGTCCTACAATGAGCAGTTCTTC.

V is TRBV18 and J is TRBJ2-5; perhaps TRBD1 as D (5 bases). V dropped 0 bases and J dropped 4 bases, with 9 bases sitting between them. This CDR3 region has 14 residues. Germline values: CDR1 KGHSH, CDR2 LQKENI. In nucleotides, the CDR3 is TGTGCCAGCTCACCACCGCCAGGGCGAGAGACCCAGTACTTC. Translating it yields CASSPPPGRETQYF.

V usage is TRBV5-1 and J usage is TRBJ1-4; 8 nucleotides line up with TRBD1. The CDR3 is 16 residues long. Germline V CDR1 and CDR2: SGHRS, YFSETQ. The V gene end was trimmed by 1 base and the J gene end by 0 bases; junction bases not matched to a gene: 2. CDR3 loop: CASSLTGGATNEKLFF. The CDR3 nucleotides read TGCGCCAGCAGCTTGACAGGGGGGGCAACTAATGAAAAACTGTTTTTT.

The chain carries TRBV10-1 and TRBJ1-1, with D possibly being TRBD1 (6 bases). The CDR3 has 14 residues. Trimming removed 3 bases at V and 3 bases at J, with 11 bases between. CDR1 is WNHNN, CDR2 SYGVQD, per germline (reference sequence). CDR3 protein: CASSDRGRDTEAFF. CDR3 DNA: TGCGCCAGCAGTGACAGGGGCCGGGACACTGAAGCTTTCTTT.

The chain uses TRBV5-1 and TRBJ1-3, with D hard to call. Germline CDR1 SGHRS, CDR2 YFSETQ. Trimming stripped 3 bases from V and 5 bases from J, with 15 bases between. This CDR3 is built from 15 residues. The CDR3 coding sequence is TGCGCCAGCAGCTCGGACGGCGTGGGTAGAAACACCATATATTTT. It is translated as CASSSDGVGRNTIYF.

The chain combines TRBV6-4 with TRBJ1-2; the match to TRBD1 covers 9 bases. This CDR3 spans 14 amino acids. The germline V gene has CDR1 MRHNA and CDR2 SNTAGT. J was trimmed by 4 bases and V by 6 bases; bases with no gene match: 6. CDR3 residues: CASRPGQGSYGYTF. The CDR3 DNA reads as TGTGCCAGCAGACCGGGACAGGGATCCTATGGCTACACCTTC.

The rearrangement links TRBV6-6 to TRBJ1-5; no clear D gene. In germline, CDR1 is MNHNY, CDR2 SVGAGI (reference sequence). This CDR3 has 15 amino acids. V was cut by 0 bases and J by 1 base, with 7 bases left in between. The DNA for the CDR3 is TGTGCCAGCAGTTACTCGATGGCCAGCAATCAGCCCCAGCATTTT. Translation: CASSYSMASNQPQHF.

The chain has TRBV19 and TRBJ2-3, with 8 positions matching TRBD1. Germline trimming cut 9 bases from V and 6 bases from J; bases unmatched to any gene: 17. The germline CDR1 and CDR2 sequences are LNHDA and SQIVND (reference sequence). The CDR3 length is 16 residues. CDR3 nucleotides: TGTGCCAGCCGGGACCCAGGACAGGGTCGATCGGATACGCAGTATTTT. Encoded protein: CASRDPGQGRSDTQYF.